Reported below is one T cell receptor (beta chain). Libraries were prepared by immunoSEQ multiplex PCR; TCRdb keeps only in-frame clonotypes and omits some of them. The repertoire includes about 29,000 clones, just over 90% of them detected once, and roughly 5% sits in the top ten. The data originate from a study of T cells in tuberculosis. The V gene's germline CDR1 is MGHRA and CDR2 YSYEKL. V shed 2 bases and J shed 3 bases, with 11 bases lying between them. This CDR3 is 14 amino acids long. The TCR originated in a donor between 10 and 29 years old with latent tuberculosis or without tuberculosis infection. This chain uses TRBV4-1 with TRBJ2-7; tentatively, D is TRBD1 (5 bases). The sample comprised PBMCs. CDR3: CASSQKDTNYEQYF. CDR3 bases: TGCGCCAGCAGCCAAAAGGACACTAACTACGAGCAGTACTTC.